This T cell receptor beta chain was obtained from a study of control samples from healthy donors and cancer patients. Sequencing was performed with immunoSEQ multiplex PCR; in TCRdb, only in-frame clones are kept and a portion is missing. Of approximately 140,000 clones listed, around 94% were seen once; the top ten hold approximately 14%. V lost 5 bases and J 5 bases, leaving 14 bases between the germline ends. Germline CDR1 is SGHNT and CDR2 is YYREEE (reference sequence). The CDR3 extends over 14 amino acids. This TCR came from a man aged 35-49 years in good health. The sequencing sample was made of blood. This chain uses TRBV5-4 with TRBJ2-1; a possible D gene is TRBD1 (6 bases). The CDR3 DNA sequence: TGTGCCAGCAGTTCGGGACAAAATAACAATGAGCAGTTCTTC. It translates to CASSSGQNNNEQFF. Filled out from reference TRBV5-4 and TRBJ2-1, the complete variable domain reads ETGVTQSPTHLIKTRGQQVTLRCSSQSGHNTVSWYQQALGQGPQFIFQYYREEENGRGNFPPRFSGLQFPNYSSELNVNALELDDSALYLCASSSGQNNNEQFFGPGTRLTVL.